This T cell receptor (beta chain) comes out of a study of regulatory T cells in long-lasting Graves disease (dated by TCRdb to the early 2020s). Regarding the study in general: Persistent Graves' disease was defined as antithyroid drug treatment for over 5 years with persistently positive TSH receptor autoantibodies. This study used TCR sequencing and RNA sequencing of peripheral blood to compare persistent Graves' disease patients against newly diagnosed Graves' disease patients. The study was conducted in China and was registered as a clinical trial. A total of 35 or so samples underwent TCR sequencing: around 13 from persistent and around 20 from newly diagnosed Graves' disease patients. In the clinical cohort, patients with persistent Graves' disease had used antithyroid drugs for an average of about 9.4 years. Overall study outcomes, separate from this receptor: Persistent Graves' disease patients showed lower TCR Shannon entropy and fewer highly expanded clones than newly diagnosed patients, suggesting clonal expansion. More public clonotypes were shared among persistent patients (around 3,000) than among newly diagnosed patients (966). Only the TCR beta chain was sequenced and analyzed. Persistent disease showed preferential use of TRBV28, TRBJ1-2 and TRBJ2-5, whereas newly diagnosed disease favored TRBV20-1 and TRBJ2-1. The small sample size was acknowledged by the authors as a limitation that may reduce accuracy. Peripheral blood alone was examined, since thyroid tissue, which constituted the primary lesion, could not be accessed.

Receptor libraries were prepared by multiplex PCR. Sequencing was performed on an Illumina HiSeq 4000. To build TCR beta libraries, CDR3 regions were amplified by Arm-PCR using iRepertoire HTBI primers. Before sequencing, the PCR products went through gel purification. In the original analysis: Gene usage analysis of CDR3 amino acid clonotypes relied on the roughly 58 TRBV and about 15 TRBJ segments identified across samples. COPE and FqMerger were used to merge filtered high-quality paired reads into contigs. BLAST was used to align contigs to IMGT TRBV, TRBD and TRBJ reference genes, and CDR3 was defined according to IMGT. Any clonotype with a frequency above 0.1% was counted as a highly expanded clone. Shannon entropy was used to measure repertoire diversity, and the Gini coefficient was used to measure V-J evenness. A clonotype found in more than one individual was treated as public. TCRdb reanalyzed the raw reads on its own, using fastp at Q25 for trimming and MiXCR for clone calling, and kept in-frame beta chains. Here each entry gathers all rows of one CDR3 protein and keeps the most common genes and DNA. None of the V and J calls come from the authors' own analysis; TCRdb made them. For this sample there are roughly 450,000 distinct CDR3 sequences; 20% to 25% appear just once. The ten most abundant clones make up about an eighth of the sample.

As for this clonotype: This receptor's antigen is unknown. The sample holds no much larger clone one base away, and base qualities are not on file.

Looking up the germline V gene yields CDR1 SQVTM and CDR2 ANQGSEA. V was cut back by 7 bases and J by 5 bases, leaving a gap of 17 bases between them. The CDR3 holds 14 amino acids from the cysteine to the phenylalanine. Kept here is only the CDR3 DNA, which spans 42 bases and is read in frame from base 1. The sample's time point label, in plain terms: persistent/refractory GD, antithyroid drugs over 5 years with positive TRAb. For both TCR sequencing and RNA sequencing, RNA was extracted from PBMCs using TRIzol. The diagnosis of Graves' disease followed American Thyroid Association guidelines. Recruitment of patients was carried out at an endocrinology department in Xi'an, China. Each patient gave around 9 milliliters of peripheral blood, collected in an EDTA anticoagulant tube. Ficoll Paque Plus density gradient separation was used to isolate PBMCs, and no further T cell sorting was performed. An Agilent 2100 Bioanalyzer and agarose gel were used to check RNA quality, and a NanoDrop 2000 was used to measure RNA concentration.

Sequences were derived from peripheral blood mononuclear cells (PBMCs), sampled when the disease was refractory, from a patient treated with antithyroid drugs. This TCR was sampled from a female donor with Graves disease. This chain joins TRBV29-1 to TRBJ2-2; TRBD1 is perhaps the D gene, given 7 matching bases. The nucleotides read TGCAGCGCTATCGGAGCAGGGGGGACCGGGGAGCTGTTTTTT. Its translation reads: CSAIGAGGTGELFF.